The table lists the clone carrying this T cell receptor beta chain with a few counts. What it binds is not known. Uncontrolled infection, other autoimmune disease, pregnancy and lactation each barred patients from inclusion. RNA transcripts gave rise to amplified TCR beta CDR3 regions. The primer set for the first-round RT-PCR of the TCR CDR3 was HTBI. Using its own MiXCR run on the multiplex PCR reads, TCRdb lists one record per CDR3 protein. The repertoire holds 500,000 or so distinct CDR3 sequences, with around 15% as singletons. Germline V gene data show CDR1 as MNHNS and CDR2 as SASEGT. The J segment lost 10 bases and the V segment lost 5 bases, leaving 13 bases of the junction unmatched. The CDR3 totals 15 residues. The record originates from a study of T cells in Graves' hyperthyroidism and ophthalmopathy. Study-wide results and caveats: Blood also showed most of the thyroid clonotypes that were expanded above 0.001.

The chain employs TRBV6-1 and TRBJ2-1; TRBD1 matches 8 bases. The sequence came from a woman aged 25 to 45 with Graves' ophthalmopathy. The specimen sequenced was blood. CDR3 residues: CASSSWTGTPGEQFF. The CDR3 bases are TGTGCCAGCAGTTCCTGGACAGGGACCCCCGGGGAGCAGTTCTTC.